This T cell receptor (beta chain) was obtained from a study of CD8+ T cells in alopecia areata. In each case, RNA was isolated and then reverse transcribed into cDNA as the sequencing template. Produced via immunoSEQ multiplex PCR; TCRdb's table is partial and in-frame only. The sample consists of about 220,000 clones, 50% to 70% of them appearing once. On this clone: Its matching antigen is unknown.

The treatment here: oral pan-JAK inhibitor, 5-10 mg twice daily. Specimens obtained from alopecia areata patients comprised lesional scalp punch biopsies and peripheral blood. The study's findings and limits: Besides other cells, scalp samples also yield sequences of resident alphabeta T cells from normal skin. In patients, TCRs were shared less clearly than in mice, and HLA may possibly be involved.

This clonotype originated in a human donor with alopecia areata. The sequencing used CD4+ T cells sorted from blood, collected at week 4, from a patient treated with tofacitinib.

The DNA for the CDR3 is TGTGCCAGCAGTTACTTTGGACAGCGGGAGTACGAGCAGTACTTC. This encodes CASSYFGQREYEQYF. The chain recombines TRBV6-6 with TRBJ2-7; 8 bases map to TRBD2. With 1 base clipped from V and 4 bases from J, the junction kept 6 bases outside the gene matches. The CDR3 consists of 15 residues. The germline gives CDR1 MNHNY, CDR2 SVGAGI (reference sequence).